These T cell receptor beta chains were read from a single sample in a study of blood T cell repertoires in COVID-19. TCRdb's copy holds only in-frame clones and misses some; the assay was immunoSEQ multiplex PCR. The data contain around 250,000 clones, roughly nine tenths of them singletons. Sequenced: peripheral blood. These receptors were collected from a man aged 35-49 years with active or convalescent COVID-19. CDR3s include the opening cysteine and the closing phenylalanine or tryptophan. A D gene is named only where the DNA matches it firmly. Clone size, where shown, is once, few, many, or a class for clones that have expanded.

clone_size: -
d_call: TRBD1
j_call: TRBJ1-4
v_call: TRBV30
cdr3_aa: CACRGTGNEKLFF
cdr3_nt: TGTGCCTGTCGGGGGACAGGTAATGAAAAACTGTTTTTT

clone_size: -
d_call: TRBD1
j_call: TRBJ1-2
v_call: TRBV2
cdr3_aa: CASRSLTGAGYGYTF
cdr3_nt: TGTGCCAGCAGGTCCCTGACAGGGGCAGGCTATGGCTACACCTTC

clone_size: -
d_call: -
j_call: TRBJ1-4
v_call: TRBV7-6
cdr3_aa: CASSLSSELFF
cdr3_nt: TGTGCCAGCAGCTTGAGTTCGGAACTGTTTTTT

clone_size: -
d_call: -
j_call: TRBJ1-4
v_call: TRBV2
cdr3_aa: CASSVLATNEKLFF
cdr3_nt: TGTGCCAGCAGCGTACTTGCAACTAATGAAAAACTGTTTTTT

clone_size: -
d_call: -
j_call: TRBJ2-3
v_call: TRBV7-2
cdr3_aa: CASSLGGSAGQYF
cdr3_nt: TGTGCCAGCAGCTTAGGGGGCTCCGCCGGGCAGTATTTT

clone_size: -
d_call: TRBD1
j_call: TRBJ2-4
v_call: TRBV19
cdr3_aa: CASIRQGAITKNIQYF
cdr3_nt: TGTGCCAGTATAAGACAGGGGGCGATAACCAAAAACATTCAGTACTTC

clone_size: once
d_call: -
j_call: TRBJ1-4
v_call: TRBV29-1
cdr3_aa: CSVARGEKLFF
cdr3_nt: TGCAGCGTTGCGCGAGGTGAAAAACTGTTTTTT

clone_size: -
d_call: -
j_call: TRBJ2-5
v_call: TRBV5-1
cdr3_aa: CASSLAPQGQETQYF
cdr3_nt: TGCGCCAGCAGCTTGGCCCCACAGGGCCAAGAGACCCAGTACTTC

clone_size: -
d_call: TRBD2
j_call: TRBJ2-7
v_call: TRBV2
cdr3_aa: CASSEPGLSSYEQYF
cdr3_nt: TGTGCCAGCAGTGAGCCGGGACTAAGCTCCTACGAGCAGTACTTC

clone_size: -
d_call: -
j_call: TRBJ2-1
v_call: TRBV11-3
cdr3_aa: CASSLGLVRSEQFF
cdr3_nt: TGTGCCAGCAGCCTCGGACTGGTAAGGAGTGAGCAGTTCTTC

clone_size: -
d_call: TRBD1
j_call: TRBJ2-7
v_call: TRBV7-8
cdr3_aa: CASTTGQGFSYEQYF
cdr3_nt: TGTGCCAGCACCACGGGACAGGGGTTTAGCTACGAGCAGTACTTC

clone_size: -
d_call: -
j_call: TRBJ1-2
v_call: TRBV3-1/TRBV3-2
cdr3_aa: CASSQEGGAGSSYTF
cdr3_nt: TGTGCCAGCAGCCAAGAGGGGGGGGCAGGAAGTAGCTACACCTTC

clone_size: -
d_call: -
j_call: TRBJ2-5
v_call: TRBV2
cdr3_aa: CASSGLETRETQYF
cdr3_nt: TGTGCCAGCAGTGGACTAGAGACAAGAGAGACCCAGTACTTC

clone_size: -
d_call: TRBD2
j_call: TRBJ2-1
v_call: TRBV7-9
cdr3_aa: CASSKSRAGGRYNEQFF
cdr3_nt: TGTGCCAGCAGCAAATCGAGGGCGGGGGGCCGCTACAATGAGCAGTTCTTC

clone_size: -
d_call: -
j_call: TRBJ1-6
v_call: TRBV2
cdr3_aa: CASSEGQNNSPLHF
cdr3_nt: TGTGCCAGCAGTGAAGGACAGAATAATTCACCCCTCCACTTT

clone_size: -
d_call: -
j_call: TRBJ2-5
v_call: TRBV10-2
cdr3_aa: CASSDRGRQETQYF
cdr3_nt: TGCGCCAGCAGTGACAGGGGCCGACAAGAGACCCAGTACTTC

clone_size: -
d_call: TRBD2
j_call: TRBJ2-7
v_call: TRBV6-5
cdr3_aa: CATSWRGGYEQYF
cdr3_nt: TGTGCCACCTCCTGGCGGGGGGGCTACGAGCAGTACTTC

clone_size: -
d_call: -
j_call: TRBJ1-2
v_call: TRBV5-1
cdr3_aa: CASSLAQATNYGYTF
cdr3_nt: TGCGCCAGCAGCTTGGCCCAGGCCACTAACTATGGCTACACCTTC

clone_size: -
d_call: -
j_call: TRBJ2-5
v_call: TRBV29-1
cdr3_aa: CSVEGPGLRTQYF
cdr3_nt: TGCAGCGTTGAAGGTCCGGGACTTAGGACCCAGTACTTC

clone_size: -
d_call: -
j_call: TRBJ2-1
v_call: TRBV27
cdr3_aa: CASSFGGINEQFF
cdr3_nt: TGTGCCAGCAGTTTTGGTGGCATCAATGAGCAGTTCTTC

clone_size: -
d_call: TRBD1
j_call: TRBJ2-1
v_call: TRBV24-1
cdr3_aa: CATSDLDRGEQFF
cdr3_nt: TGTGCCACCAGTGACCTGGACAGGGGCGAGCAGTTCTTC

clone_size: once
d_call: TRBD1
j_call: TRBJ2-2
v_call: TRBV5-5
cdr3_aa: CASSFRRQGANTGELFF
cdr3_nt: TGTGCCAGCAGCTTTCGACGACAGGGAGCGAACACCGGGGAGCTGTTTTTT

clone_size: once
d_call: TRBD1
j_call: TRBJ2-5
v_call: TRBV27
cdr3_aa: CASSNRDRQETQYF
cdr3_nt: TGTGCCAGCAGTAACCGGGACAGACAAGAGACCCAGTACTTC

clone_size: -
d_call: -
j_call: TRBJ1-1
v_call: TRBV10-1
cdr3_aa: CASSDGREAFF
cdr3_nt: TGCGCCAGCAGTGATGGCAGAGAAGCTTTCTTT

clone_size: -
d_call: -
j_call: TRBJ2-2
v_call: TRBV5-6
cdr3_aa: CASSSELTAGELFF
cdr3_nt: TGTGCCAGCAGCTCGGAACTAACCGCCGGGGAGCTGTTTTTT

clone_size: -
d_call: -
j_call: TRBJ1-4
v_call: TRBV5-4
cdr3_aa: CASSSADKTLEKLFF
cdr3_nt: TGTGCCAGCAGCTCCGCGGACAAAACCCTAGAAAAACTGTTTTTT

clone_size: -
d_call: -
j_call: TRBJ2-3
v_call: TRBV27
cdr3_aa: CASSSGLNTQYF
cdr3_nt: TGTGCCAGCAGTTCAGGGTTAAATACGCAGTATTTT

clone_size: -
d_call: TRBD1
j_call: TRBJ1-2
v_call: TRBV4-2
cdr3_aa: CASSQDGQGGYGYTF
cdr3_nt: TGTGCCAGCAGCCAAGACGGACAGGGGGGCTATGGCTACACCTTC

clone_size: -
d_call: -
j_call: TRBJ2-7
v_call: TRBV6-5
cdr3_aa: CASRYGGTGSYEQYF
cdr3_nt: TGTGCCAGCAGGTACGGGGGGACAGGATCCTACGAGCAGTACTTC

clone_size: -
d_call: -
j_call: TRBJ1-5
v_call: TRBV28
cdr3_aa: CASSGGPQHF
cdr3_nt: TGTGCCAGCAGCGGCGGGCCCCAGCATTTT

clone_size: -
d_call: TRBD1
j_call: TRBJ1-2
v_call: TRBV3-1/TRBV3-2
cdr3_aa: CASSVGQGVGYGYTF
cdr3_nt: TGTGCCAGCAGTGTGGGGCAGGGGGTTGGATATGGCTACACCTTC

clone_size: -
d_call: -
j_call: TRBJ1-2
v_call: TRBV7-9
cdr3_aa: CASSLAQGGYGYTF
cdr3_nt: TGTGCCAGCAGCTTAGCGCAGGGAGGCTATGGCTACACCTTC

clone_size: -
d_call: -
j_call: TRBJ2-3
v_call: TRBV29-1
cdr3_aa: CSVVTGSADTQYF
cdr3_nt: TGCAGCGTAGTGACAGGTTCGGCAGATACGCAGTATTTT